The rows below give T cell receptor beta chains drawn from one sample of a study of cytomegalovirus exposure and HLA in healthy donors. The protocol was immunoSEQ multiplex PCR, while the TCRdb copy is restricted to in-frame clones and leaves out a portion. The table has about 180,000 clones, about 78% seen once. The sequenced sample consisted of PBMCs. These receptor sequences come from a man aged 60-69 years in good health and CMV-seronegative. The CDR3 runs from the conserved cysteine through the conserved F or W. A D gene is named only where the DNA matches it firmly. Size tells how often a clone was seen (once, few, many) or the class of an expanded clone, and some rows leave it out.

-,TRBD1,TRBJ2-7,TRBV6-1,TGTGCCAATACCATCCGACAGGGACGTTACTACGAGCAGTACTTC,CANTIRQGRYYEQYF
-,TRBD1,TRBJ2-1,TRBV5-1,TGCGCCAGCAGCTCTGGACAGGGTTCCTACAATGAGCAGTTCTTC,CASSSGQGSYNEQFF
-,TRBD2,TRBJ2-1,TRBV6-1,TGTGCCAGCGGACTAGCGGGAGGATCTGAGCAGTTCTTC,CASGLAGGSEQFF
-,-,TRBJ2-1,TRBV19,TGTGCCAGTAGTCTCTATCCGGGAGACAATGAGCAGTTCTTC,CASSLYPGDNEQFF
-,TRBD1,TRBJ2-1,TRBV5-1,TGCGCCAGCAGCTCAGGACAGGCGTCAAGTGAGCAGTTCTTC,CASSSGQASSEQFF
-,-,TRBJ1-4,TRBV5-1,TGCGCCAGCAGCCCAAACACCGCAACTAATGAAAAACTGTTTTTT,CASSPNTATNEKLFF
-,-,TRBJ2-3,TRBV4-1,TGCGCCAGCAGCCAAGGGCGGGGGCCCCGGGATACGCAGTATTTT,CASSQGRGPRDTQYF
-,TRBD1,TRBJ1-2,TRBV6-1,TGTGCCAGCAGTGAGCCGGGACAGGGGGATGGCTACACCTTC,CASSEPGQGDGYTF
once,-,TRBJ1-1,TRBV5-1,TGCGCCAGCAGCCGATCTTGGACAGACATGAACACTGAAGCTTTCTTT,CASSRSWTDMNTEAFF
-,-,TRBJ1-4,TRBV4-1,TGCGCCAGCAGCCAAGCGGGACGGACTAATCCTAATGAAAAACTGTTTTTT,CASSQAGRTNPNEKLFF
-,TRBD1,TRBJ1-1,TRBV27,TGTGCCAGCAGTTTGGGACAGGGGGAAGCTTTCTTT,CASSLGQGEAFF
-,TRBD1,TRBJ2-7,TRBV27,TGTGCCAGCAGTTCCCGCGGGACAGGGCCCTACGAGCAGTACTTC,CASSSRGTGPYEQYF
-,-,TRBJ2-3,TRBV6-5,TGTGCCAGCAAGCGAACAGGGAGGGAAGGGACGCAGTATTTT,CASKRTGREGTQYF
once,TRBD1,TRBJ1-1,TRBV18,TGTGCCAGCTCACGGACAGGGGGCACGAACACTGAAGCTTTCTTT,CASSRTGGTNTEAFF
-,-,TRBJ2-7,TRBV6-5,TGTGCCAGCAGTTACGACGCAGGCGACTCCTACGAGCAGTACTTC,CASSYDAGDSYEQYF
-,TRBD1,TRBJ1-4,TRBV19,TGTGCCAGTAGTAGAGGACAGGGGTTTGAAAAACTGTTTTTT,CASSRGQGFEKLFF
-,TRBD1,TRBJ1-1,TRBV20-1,TGCAGTCCCAGACAGGGAACGGCGGCTTTCTTT,CSPRQGTAAFF
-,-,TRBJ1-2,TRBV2,TGTGCCAGCAACCGACAGGTTCTTCCAGGCTACACCTTC,CASNRQVLPGYTF
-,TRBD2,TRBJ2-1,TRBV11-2,TGTGCCAGCAGCTTAGGGTGGGAGGGCCGGCATGAGCAGTTCTTC,CASSLGWEGRHEQFF
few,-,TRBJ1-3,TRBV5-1,TGCGCCAGCAGCTTTTTGGGGGCACTTGGAAACACCATATATTTT,CASSFLGALGNTIYF
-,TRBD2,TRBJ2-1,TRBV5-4,TGTGCCAGCAGCTTAACTAGCGGGGGGAGCTCCTACAATGAGCAGTTCTTC,CASSLTSGGSSYNEQFF
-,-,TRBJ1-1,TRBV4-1,TGCGCCAGCAGCCAAGAGGAGGGCCCCTTGGGGAACACTGAAGCTTTCTTT,CASSQEEGPLGNTEAFF
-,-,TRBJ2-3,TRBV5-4,TGTGCCAGCAGGCCAACCGGGACTCCAGGAGATACGCAGTATTTT,CASRPTGTPGDTQYF
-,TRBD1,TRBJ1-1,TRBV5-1,TGCGCCAGCAGCTCCCATACAGGGGGGGAGGCTTTCTTT,CASSSHTGGEAFF
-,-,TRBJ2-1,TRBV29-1,TGCAGCGGAAAGGCGGGCTCCTACAATGAGCAGTTCTTC,CSGKAGSYNEQFF
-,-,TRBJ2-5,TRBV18,TGTGCCAGCTCACCTGGGCAGGGCACACAAGAGACCCAGTACTTC,CASSPGQGTQETQYF
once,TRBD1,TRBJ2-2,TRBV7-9,TGTGCCAGCAGCTCCCGACAGGGGCCTTACACCGGGGAGCTGTTTTTT,CASSSRQGPYTGELFF
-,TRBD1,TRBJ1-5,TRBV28,TGTGCCAGCACCGACAGGGGTAGACAGCCCCAGCATTTT,CASTDRGRQPQHF
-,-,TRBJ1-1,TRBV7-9,TGTGCCAGCAGCACTACGGACAGAAACACTGAAGCTTTCTTT,CASSTTDRNTEAFF
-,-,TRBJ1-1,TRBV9,TGTGCCAGCAGCGTAGCCCAGGGGAACACTGAAGCTTTCTTT,CASSVAQGNTEAFF
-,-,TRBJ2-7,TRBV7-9,TGTGCCAGCAGCTTAAGGACAGCCTACGAGCAGTACTTC,CASSLRTAYEQYF
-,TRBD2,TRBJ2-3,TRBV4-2,TGTGCCAGCAGCCCAAGGACTAGCGGGAGGGCAGATACGCAGTATTTT,CASSPRTSGRADTQYF
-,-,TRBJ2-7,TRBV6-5,TGTGCCAGCAGGCGGAGCCACGAGCAGTACTTC,CASRRSHEQYF
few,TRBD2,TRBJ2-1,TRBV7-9,TGTGCCAGCAGCCCTTCGGGGGGTGATGAGCAGTTCTTC,CASSPSGGDEQFF
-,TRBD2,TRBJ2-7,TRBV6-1,TGTGCCAGCAGTGCAGCGGTAGCGGGAGGTGAGCAGTACTTC,CASSAAVAGGEQYF
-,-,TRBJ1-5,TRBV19,TGTGCCAGTAGTATTGGGGGCAGGGTCAATCAGCCCCAGCATTTT,CASSIGGRVNQPQHF
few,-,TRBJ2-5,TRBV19,TGTGCCAGTAGTATAGGTCAGGGTAGTGAGACCCAGTACTTC,CASSIGQGSETQYF
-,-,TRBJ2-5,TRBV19,TGTGCCAGTAGCGCCCTCCGGGGACAAGAGACCCAGTACTTC,CASSALRGQETQYF
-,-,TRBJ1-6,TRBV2,TGTGCCAGCACTCCGGGGAATTCACCCCTCCACTTT,CASTPGNSPLHF
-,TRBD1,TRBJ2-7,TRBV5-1,TGCGCCAGCAGCTTGGCCGCAGGGGGCTCTTACGAGCAGTACTTC,CASSLAAGGSYEQYF
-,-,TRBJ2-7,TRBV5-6,TGTGCCAGCAGCTCTCAGTACGAGCAGTACTTC,CASSSQYEQYF
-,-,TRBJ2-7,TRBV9,TGTGCCAGCAGCGAAACAGGTAATGGCGAGCAGTACTTC,CASSETGNGEQYF
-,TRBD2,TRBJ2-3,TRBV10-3,TGTGCCATCAGTGGTACACTAGCGGGGGTTAGAGATACGCAGTATTTT,CAISGTLAGVRDTQYF
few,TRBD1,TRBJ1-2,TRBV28,TGTGCCAGCAGCAGTGCCCTTACAGGGGTCGGCTATGGCTACACCTTC,CASSSALTGVGYGYTF
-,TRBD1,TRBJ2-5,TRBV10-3,TGTGCCATCGGACAGGACCAAGAGACCCAGTACTTC,CAIGQDQETQYF
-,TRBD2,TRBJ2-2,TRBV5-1,TGCGCCAGCAGCTTCTCGGCTAGCGGGGGGAGCACCGGGGAGCTGTTTTTT,CASSFSASGGSTGELFF
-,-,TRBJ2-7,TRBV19,TGTGCCAGTAGTATCGGGCGGGGTTCCTACGAGCAGTACTTC,CASSIGRGSYEQYF